What follows is one T cell receptor beta chain and its context. The data belong to a study of TIL therapy for anti-PD-1-resistant metastatic lung cancer. Study-wide context: Median tumor PD-L1 proportion score was roughly 5.4%.

The CDR3 spans 19 residues. Sequencing used immunoSEQ v3. Clones were sequenced by immunoSEQ multiplex PCR, and TCRdb holds only the in-frame ones, with some missing. The sample records 95,000 or so clones, about two thirds being singletons. Time point specified: pre-treatment sample, taken before nivolumab and TIL therapy. Most excised metastases sampled were pleural nodules or supraclavicular lymph nodes. Stage 4 NSCLC adults joined between late 2017 and January 2020. This specimen was tumor tissue, taken at baseline. The TCR sequence derives from a person between 25 and 79 years old with non-small cell lung cancer. The genes are TRBV21-1 and TRBJ2-5; the table's D call, TRBD2, was not checked against the DNA. TRBV21-1 is a pseudogene locus. This chain's CDR3 is CASSMTTRQGIGGRETQYF. The CDR3 DNA reads as TGTGCCAGCAGCATGACGACCCGTCAGGGAATTGGGGGGAGAGAGACCCAGTACTTC.